These T cell receptor beta chains were read from a single sample in a study of CD8 T cells in Susac syndrome. A single record per CDR3 protein comes from TCRdb applying MiXCR to the immunoSEQ multiplex PCR reads. The sample shows a few hundred thousand distinct CDR3 sequences, roughly 95% of them seen only once. What was sequenced was CD4+ T cells from PBMCs. These receptors were collected from a human donor with multiple sclerosis. Both conserved end residues are part of each CDR3. Fields, in order: V gene, J gene, D gene, clone size, CDR3 DNA, CDR3 protein. A D gene is named only where the DNA matches it firmly. Rows give clone size only sometimes, using once, few, many, or a class for an expanded clone.

TRBV30	TRBJ1-2	-	-	TGTGCCGGAGGGACTCTAGGAAACTATGGCTACACCTTC	CAGGTLGNYGYTF
TRBV28	TRBJ1-4	-	-	TGTAAGGTCCGGGCGGGGGAAAAACTGTTTTTT	CKVRAGEKLFF
TRBV25-1	TRBJ1-3	-	once	TGTGCCAGCAGTGAAGTCTCTGGAAACACCATATATTTT	CASSEVSGNTIYF
TRBV2	TRBJ1-2	-	-	TGTGCCAGCAGTGAGGATCAGCTCTATGGCTACACCTTC	CASSEDQLYGYTF
TRBV4-1	TRBJ2-5	-	-	TGCGCCAGCAGCCAAGAAAGGGGCGGGACTGGACGGACCCAGTACTTC	CASSQERGGTGRTQYF
TRBV6-2/TRBV6-3	TRBJ2-7	TRBD1	-	TGTGCCAGCAGTCTCCGGGGACAGGGACTTCACGAGCAGTACTTC	CASSLRGQGLHEQYF
TRBV30	TRBJ2-3	-	-	TGTGCCTGGAGTAGGTCTAGCGCATACACAGATACGCAGTATTTT	CAWSRSSAYTDTQYF
TRBV5-1	TRBJ1-1	TRBD1	-	TGCGCCAGCAGCTTGGGACAGGGTGGAAACACTGAAGCTTTCTTT	CASSLGQGGNTEAFF
TRBV12-3/TRBV12-4	TRBJ1-4	-	-	TGTGCCAGCAGTCTGACAGGAGAAAAACTGTTTTTT	CASSLTGEKLFF
TRBV6-5	TRBJ2-5	-	once	TGTGCCAGCAGGAGGGATTTCTTAGGAGAGACCCAGTACTTC	CASRRDFLGETQYF
TRBV5-4	TRBJ1-1	-	once	TGTGCCAGCAGCCAGGGGTTGGCTTTCTTT	CASSQGLAFF
TRBV10-3	TRBJ2-5	-	-	TGTGCCATCAGTGAGTCCCGGCAAGGGCTGTTTGGCGAGACCCAGTACTTC	CAISESRQGLFGETQYF
TRBV7-9	TRBJ1-1	-	-	TGTGCCAGCGGGGGGTGGATGGGAAACCTTGAAGCTTTCTTT	CASGGWMGNLEAFF
TRBV29-1	TRBJ2-5	TRBD1	-	TGCAGCGTTACCCGAAAGGACAGGGGCCCGGGGGAGACCCAGTACTTC	CSVTRKDRGPGETQYF
TRBV14	TRBJ2-3	-	-	TGTGCCAGCAGCCAAGATCACGAGGGAAAAGTCACAGATACGCAGTATTTT	CASSQDHEGKVTDTQYF
TRBV25-1	TRBJ1-1	-	-	TGTGCCAGCAGGGCCACAGGGCCGCAGAGGGCTTTCTTT	CASRATGPQRAFF